Included here is one T cell receptor (beta chain) sequence, with context. Trimming removed 4 bases at V and 0 bases at J, with 7 bases between. CDR1 is SNHLY and CDR2 is FYNNEI in the germline V gene. The CDR3 extends over 13 amino acids. These data come from a study of identifying expanded T cells in peripheral blood. Here immunoSEQ multiplex PCR was the method, and the copy in TCRdb shows in-frame clones only, minus some. Of around 95,000 clones in the sample, 80% to 90% are singletons; the top ten hold roughly 6%. The sequence derives from a person between 18 and 70 years old in good health. The chain uses TRBV2 and TRBJ2-7, with D hard to call. What was sequenced was blood. The CDR3 reads CASSVVNSYEQYF. The CDR3 nucleotides are TGTGCCAGCAGTGTCGTGAACTCCTACGAGCAGTACTTC. Looking up the rest from reference TRBV2 and TRBJ2-7 gives the full variable domain: EPEVTQTPSHQVTQMGQEVILRCVPISNHLYFYWYRQILGQKVEFLVSFYNNEISEKSEIFDDQFSVERPDGSNFTLKIRSTKLEDSAMYFCASSVVNSYEQYFGPGTRLTVT.